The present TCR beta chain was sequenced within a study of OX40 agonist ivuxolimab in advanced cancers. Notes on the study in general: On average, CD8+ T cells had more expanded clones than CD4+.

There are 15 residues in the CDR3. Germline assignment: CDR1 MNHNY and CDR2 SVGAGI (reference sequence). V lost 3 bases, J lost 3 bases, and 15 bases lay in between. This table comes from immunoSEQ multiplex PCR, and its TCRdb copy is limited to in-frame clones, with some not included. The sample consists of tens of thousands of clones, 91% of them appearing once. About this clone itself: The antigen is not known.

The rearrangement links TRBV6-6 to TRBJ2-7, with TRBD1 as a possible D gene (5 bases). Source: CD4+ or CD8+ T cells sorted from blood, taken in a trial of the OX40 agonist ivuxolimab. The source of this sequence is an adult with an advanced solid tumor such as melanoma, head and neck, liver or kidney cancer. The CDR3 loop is CASSYATVGIYEQYF. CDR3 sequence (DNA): TGTGCCAGCAGTTATGCGACAGTGGGAATCTACGAGCAGTACTTC.